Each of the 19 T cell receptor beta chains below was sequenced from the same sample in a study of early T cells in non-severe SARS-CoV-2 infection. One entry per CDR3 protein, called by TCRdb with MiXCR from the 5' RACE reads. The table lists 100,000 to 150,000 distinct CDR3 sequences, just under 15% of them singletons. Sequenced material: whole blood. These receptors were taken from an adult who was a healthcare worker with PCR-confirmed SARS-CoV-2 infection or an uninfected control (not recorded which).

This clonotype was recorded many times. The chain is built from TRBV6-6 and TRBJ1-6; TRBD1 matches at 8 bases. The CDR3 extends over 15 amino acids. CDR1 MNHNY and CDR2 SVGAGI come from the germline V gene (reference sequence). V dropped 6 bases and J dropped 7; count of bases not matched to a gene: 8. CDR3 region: CASRTQGVGNSPLHF. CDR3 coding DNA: TGTGCCAGCAGAACACAGGGGGTGGGGAATTCACCCCTCCACTTT.

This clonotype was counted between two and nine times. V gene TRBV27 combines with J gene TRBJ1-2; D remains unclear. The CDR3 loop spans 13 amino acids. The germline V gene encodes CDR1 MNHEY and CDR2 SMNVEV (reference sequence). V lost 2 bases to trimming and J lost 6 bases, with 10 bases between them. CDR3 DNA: TGTGCCAGCAGTTTAGTAGGCGGGCATGGCTACACCTTC. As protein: CASSLVGGHGYTF.

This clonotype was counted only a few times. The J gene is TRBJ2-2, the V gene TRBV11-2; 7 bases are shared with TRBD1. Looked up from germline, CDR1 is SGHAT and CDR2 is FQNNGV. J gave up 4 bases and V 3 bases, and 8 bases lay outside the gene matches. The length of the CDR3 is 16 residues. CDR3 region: CASSLRRGRLTGELFF. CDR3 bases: TGTGCCAGCAGCTTGAGAAGGGGGCGCCTCACCGGGGAGCTGTTTTTT.

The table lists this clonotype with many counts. DNA of the CDR3: TGCGCCAGCAGCCCCCTCCGGGGTACGCAGTATTTT. It specifies CASSPLRGTQYF. This rearrangement joins TRBV4-1 to TRBJ2-3; maybe TRBD2 (5 bases). Germline CDR1 and CDR2: MGHRA and YSYEKL. The CDR3 length is 12 residues. Between the trimmed V and J ends, which lost 4 bases and 8 bases, there was a span of 10 bases.

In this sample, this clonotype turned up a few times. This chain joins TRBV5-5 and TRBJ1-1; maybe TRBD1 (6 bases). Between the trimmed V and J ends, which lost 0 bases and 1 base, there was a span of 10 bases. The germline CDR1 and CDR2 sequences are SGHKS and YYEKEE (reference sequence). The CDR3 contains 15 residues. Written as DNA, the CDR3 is TGTGCCAGCAGCTTGGGACAGGTTCAGAACACTGAAGCTTTCTTT. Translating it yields CASSLGQVQNTEAFF.

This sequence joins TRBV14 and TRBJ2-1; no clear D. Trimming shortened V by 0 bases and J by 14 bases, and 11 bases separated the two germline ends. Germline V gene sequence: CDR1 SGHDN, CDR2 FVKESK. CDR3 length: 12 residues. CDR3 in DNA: TGTGCCAGCAGCCAAGAGACCTCTATAGAGTTCTTC. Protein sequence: CASSQETSIEFF.

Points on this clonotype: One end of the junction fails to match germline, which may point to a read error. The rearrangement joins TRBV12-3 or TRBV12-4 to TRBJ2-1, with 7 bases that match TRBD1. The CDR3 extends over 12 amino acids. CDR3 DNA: TGTGCCAGCAGTCACCCAGGGGGACATCTCCTCTTC. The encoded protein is CASSHPGGHLLF.

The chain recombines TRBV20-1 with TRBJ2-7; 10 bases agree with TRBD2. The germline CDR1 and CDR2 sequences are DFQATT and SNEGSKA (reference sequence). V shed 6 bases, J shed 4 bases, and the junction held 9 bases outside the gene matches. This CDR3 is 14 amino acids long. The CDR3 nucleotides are TGCAGTGCCCGCCTAGCGGGGGCCGCTTACGAGCAGTACTTC. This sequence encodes CSARLAGAAYEQYF.

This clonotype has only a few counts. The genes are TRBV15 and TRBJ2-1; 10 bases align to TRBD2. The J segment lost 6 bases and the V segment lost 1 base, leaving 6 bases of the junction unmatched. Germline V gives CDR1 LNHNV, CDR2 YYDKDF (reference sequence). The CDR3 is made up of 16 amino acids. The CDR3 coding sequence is TGTGCCACCAGCAGAGGGGCTAGCGGGGGTACCAATGAGCAGTTCTTC. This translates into CATSRGASGGTNEQFF. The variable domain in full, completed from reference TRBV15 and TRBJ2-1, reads DAMVIQNPRYQVTQFGKPVTLSCSQTLNHNVMYWYQQKSSQAPKLLFHYYDKDFNNEADTPDNFQSRRPNTSFCFLDIRSPGLGDTAMYLCATSRGASGGTNEQFFGPGTRLTVL.

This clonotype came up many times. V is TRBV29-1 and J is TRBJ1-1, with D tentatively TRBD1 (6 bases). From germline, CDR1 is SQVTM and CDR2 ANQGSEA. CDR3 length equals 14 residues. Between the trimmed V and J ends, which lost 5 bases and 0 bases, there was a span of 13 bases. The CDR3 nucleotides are TGCAGCGTTTTGGTGGGGACAATGAACACTGAAGCTTTCTTT. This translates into CSVLVGTMNTEAFF.

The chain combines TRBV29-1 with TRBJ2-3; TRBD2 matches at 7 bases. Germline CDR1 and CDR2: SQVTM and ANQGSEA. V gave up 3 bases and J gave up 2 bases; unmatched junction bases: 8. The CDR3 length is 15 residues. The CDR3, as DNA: TGCAGCGTTGACTCCTTTGCGGGGGACACAGATACGCAGTATTTT. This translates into CSVDSFAGDTDTQYF.

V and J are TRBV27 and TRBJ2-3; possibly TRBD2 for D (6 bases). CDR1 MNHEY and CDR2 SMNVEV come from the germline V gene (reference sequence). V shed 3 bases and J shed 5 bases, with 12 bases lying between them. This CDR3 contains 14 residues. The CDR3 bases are TGTGCCAGCAGTTTCTGGGGGGAGGAAGATACGCAGTATTTT. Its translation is CASSFWGEEDTQYF.

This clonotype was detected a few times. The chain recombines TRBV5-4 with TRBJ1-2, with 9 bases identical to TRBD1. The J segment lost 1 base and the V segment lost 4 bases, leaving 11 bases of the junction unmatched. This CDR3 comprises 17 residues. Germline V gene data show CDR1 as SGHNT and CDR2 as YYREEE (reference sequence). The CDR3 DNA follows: TGTGCCAGCAGCAAACCGGGACAGGGAATTAATAACTATGGCTACACCTTC. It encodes CASSKPGQGINNYGYTF.

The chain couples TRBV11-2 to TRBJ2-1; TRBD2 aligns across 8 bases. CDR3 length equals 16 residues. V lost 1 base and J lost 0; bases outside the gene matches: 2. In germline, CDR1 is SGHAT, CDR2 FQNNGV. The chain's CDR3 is CASSLVAGSSYNEQFF. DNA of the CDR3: TGTGCCAGCAGCTTAGTAGCGGGGAGCTCCTACAATGAGCAGTTCTTC.

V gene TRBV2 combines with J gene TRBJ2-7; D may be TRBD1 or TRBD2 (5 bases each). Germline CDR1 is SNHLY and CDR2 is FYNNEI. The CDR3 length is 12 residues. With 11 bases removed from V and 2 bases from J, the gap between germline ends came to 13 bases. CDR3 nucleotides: TGTGCCGGAGGACAAATTCCCTACGAGCAGTACTTC. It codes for CAGGQIPYEQYF.

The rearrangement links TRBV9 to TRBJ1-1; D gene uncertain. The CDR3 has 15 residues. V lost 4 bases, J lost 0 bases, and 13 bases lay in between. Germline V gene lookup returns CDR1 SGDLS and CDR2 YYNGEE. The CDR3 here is CASSPSEFMNTEAFF. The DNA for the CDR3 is TGTGCCAGCAGCCCCAGTGAGTTTATGAACACTGAAGCTTTCTTT. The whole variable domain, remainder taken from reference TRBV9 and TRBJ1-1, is DSGVTQTPKHLITATGQRVTLRCSPRSGDLSVYWYQQSLDQGLQFLIQYYNGEERAKGNILERFSAQQFPDLHSELNLSSLELGDSALYFCASSPSEFMNTEAFFGQGTRLTVV.

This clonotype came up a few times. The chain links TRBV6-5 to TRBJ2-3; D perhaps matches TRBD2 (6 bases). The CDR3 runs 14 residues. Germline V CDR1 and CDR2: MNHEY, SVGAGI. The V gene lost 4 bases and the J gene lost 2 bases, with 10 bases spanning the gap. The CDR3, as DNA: TGTGCCAGCAGTTCCGGACTATCCACAGATACGCAGTATTTT. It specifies CASSSGLSTDTQYF.

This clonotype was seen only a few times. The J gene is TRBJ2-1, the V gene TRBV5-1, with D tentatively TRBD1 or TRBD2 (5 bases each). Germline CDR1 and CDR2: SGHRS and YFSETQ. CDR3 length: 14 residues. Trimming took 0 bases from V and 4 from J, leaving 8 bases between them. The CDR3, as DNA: TGCGCCAGCAGCTTGGCCGAGGGGTACAATGAGCAGTTCTTC. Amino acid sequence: CASSLAEGYNEQFF.

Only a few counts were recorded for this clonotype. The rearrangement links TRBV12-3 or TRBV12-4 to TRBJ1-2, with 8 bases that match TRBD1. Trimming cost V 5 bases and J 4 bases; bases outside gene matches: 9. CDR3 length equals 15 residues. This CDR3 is CASSGDRILSYGYTF. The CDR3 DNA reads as TGTGCCAGCAGTGGGGACAGGATCCTCTCCTATGGCTACACCTTC.